This TCR beta chain was observed in a study of cytotoxic CD8 clonotypes in ibrutinib-treated CLL. Turning to this clone: The antigen is undetermined.

The length of the CDR3 is 14 residues. Germline V gene sequence: CDR1 SGDLS, CDR2 YYNGEE. V was trimmed by 0 bases and J by 1 base, leaving 7 bases between them. Study observations and caveats: The study found baseline clonality above age-matched healthy donors, tracking circulating CD8+ T-cell counts. The clonality rise at ibrutinib response reflected private clonotype expansion.

Using immunoSEQ multiplex PCR, the repertoire was profiled, and TCRdb retains in-frame clones only, with some absent. The sample includes around 200,000 clones, 70% to 75% seen only once; the top ten take roughly 6.4%. The specimen comprised PBMCs, sampled after 12 months of ibrutinib treatment. This clonotype was obtained from a human donor with chronic lymphocytic leukemia. This chain uses TRBV9 with TRBJ2-5; perhaps TRBD2 as D (6 bases). CDR3 coding DNA: TGTGCCAGCAGCGTAGGCGGGGCCCAAGAGACCCAGTACTTC. This sequence encodes CASSVGGAQETQYF.